The entry below describes one TCR beta chain. The antigen remains undetermined. MiXCR, applied by TCRdb to the 5' RACE reads, yields one record per CDR3 protein. The sample includes around 240,000 distinct CDR3 sequences, 10% seen only once; the top ten take 8% to 10%. Every sampled donor was Caucasian and healthy. Looked up from germline, CDR1 is SGHRS and CDR2 is YFSETQ. This CDR3 has 14 residues. Between the trimmed V and J ends, which lost 2 bases and 7 bases, there was a span of 10 bases. The data are from a study of identical twins. Study-level points and caveats: In zero-insertion analyses, partial confounding could arise from invariant MAIT and iNKT cells. The degree of excess twin sharing was weaker in beta out-of-frame sequences. Models underpredicted monozygotic twin sharing of out-of-frame TCR alpha.

The genes are TRBV5-1 and TRBJ1-6; D unresolved. The sequence was collected from a man in his forties or fifties in good health. The sequenced material came from memory T cells sorted from blood. CDR3 loop: CASSLQSTNSPLHF. The CDR3 DNA reads as TGCGCCAGCAGCTTACAGAGTACCAATTCACCCCTCCACTTT. The full variable domain, with the rest looked up from reference TRBV5-1 and TRBJ1-6, is KAGVTQTPRYLIKTRGQQVTLSCSPISGHRSVSWYQQTPGQGLQFLFEYFSETQRNKGNFPGRFSGRQFSNSRSEMNVSTLELGDSALYLCASSLQSTNSPLHFGNGTRLTVT.